This T cell receptor beta chain is from a study of T cells in Graves' hyperthyroidism and ophthalmopathy. General study findings and limits: Within blood appeared most thyroid clonotypes that had expanded above 0.001. Ophthalmopathy was identified by the model a median approximately six months ahead of onset.

Orbital computed tomography and thyroid ultrasound, together with serum TRAb and thyroxine and clinical symptoms, were used for diagnoses. PBMCs stemmed from approximately 10 ml fresh peripheral blood. CDR3 length: 14 residues. Unmatched junction bases numbered 9, after V lost 6 bases and J lost 8 bases. The germline V gene encodes CDR1 MNHNS and CDR2 SASEGT. Authors of the study amplified TCR beta CDR3 regions from RNA transcripts. The HTBI set primed first-round TCR CDR3 RT-PCR. Each CDR3 protein gets one entry after TCRdb re-called the multiplex PCR reads with MiXCR. Among fewer than 550,000 distinct CDR3 sequences listed, approximately 25% were seen once. Points on this clonotype: Its cognate antigen is unknown.

This chain uses TRBV6-1 with TRBJ2-7; 11 nucleotides align to TRBD1. The clonotype originates from a woman aged 25 to 39 with Graves' ophthalmopathy. The sample consisted of blood. The DNA for the CDR3 is TGTGCCAGCAGGCGGACAGGGGGCTTTCTAAAGCAGTACTTC. Protein: CASRRTGGFLKQYF.